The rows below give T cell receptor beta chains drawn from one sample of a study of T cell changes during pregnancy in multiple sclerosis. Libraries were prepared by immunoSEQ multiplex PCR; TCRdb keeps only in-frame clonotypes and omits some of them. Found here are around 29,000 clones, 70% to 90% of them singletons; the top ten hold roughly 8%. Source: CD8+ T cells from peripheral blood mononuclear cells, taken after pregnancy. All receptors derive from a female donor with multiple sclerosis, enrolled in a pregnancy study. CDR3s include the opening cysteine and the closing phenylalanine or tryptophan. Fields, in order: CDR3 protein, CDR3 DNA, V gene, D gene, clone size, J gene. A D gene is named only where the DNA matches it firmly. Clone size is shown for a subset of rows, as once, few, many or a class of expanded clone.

cdr3_aa: CASSWGTGNNEQFF
cdr3_nt: TGTGCCAGCAGCTGGGGGACAGGGAACAATGAGCAGTTCTTC
v_call: TRBV7-2
d_call: TRBD1
clone_size: -
j_call: TRBJ2-1

cdr3_aa: CASSHGTGKEKLFF
cdr3_nt: TGCGCCAGCAGCCACGGGACAGGGAAAGAAAAACTGTTTTTT
v_call: TRBV4-1
d_call: TRBD1
clone_size: once
j_call: TRBJ1-4

cdr3_aa: CASSLLQGPYTEAFF
cdr3_nt: TGTGCCAGCAGTTTACTCCAGGGTCCATACACTGAAGCTTTCTTT
v_call: TRBV28
d_call: -
clone_size: -
j_call: TRBJ1-1

cdr3_aa: CASSYGRGYEQYF
cdr3_nt: TGTGCCAGCAGCTATGGCAGGGGCTACGAGCAGTACTTC
v_call: TRBV11-2
d_call: -
clone_size: once
j_call: TRBJ2-7

cdr3_aa: CASSPQGDHNEQFF
cdr3_nt: TGTGCCAGCAGTCCCCAGGGGGATCACAATGAGCAGTTCTTC
v_call: TRBV6-4
d_call: TRBD1
clone_size: once
j_call: TRBJ2-1

cdr3_aa: CASSFRYRDTDTQYF
cdr3_nt: TGCGCCAGCAGCTTCCGGTACCGAGACACAGATACGCAGTATTTT
v_call: TRBV5-1
d_call: -
clone_size: -
j_call: TRBJ2-3

cdr3_aa: CASIWLSDSYEQYF
cdr3_nt: TGTGCCAGCATCTGGTTAAGCGACTCCTACGAGCAGTACTTC
v_call: TRBV2
d_call: -
clone_size: -
j_call: TRBJ2-7

cdr3_aa: CASSTRQGAYPYRVYEQYF
cdr3_nt: TGTGCCAGCAGTACGCGACAGGGGGCCTACCCGTACCGAGTCTACGAGCAGTACTTC
v_call: TRBV28
d_call: TRBD1
clone_size: -
j_call: TRBJ2-7

cdr3_aa: CASSYGGAAFF
cdr3_nt: TGTGCCAGCAGTTACGGAGGTGCGGCTTTCTTT
v_call: TRBV14
d_call: -
clone_size: -
j_call: TRBJ1-1

cdr3_aa: CASSQESGGTYEQYF
cdr3_nt: TGCGCCAGCAGCCAAGAAAGTGGGGGCACCTACGAGCAGTACTTC
v_call: TRBV4-3
d_call: -
clone_size: -
j_call: TRBJ2-7

cdr3_aa: CASSSNPGAQGGYTF
cdr3_nt: TGTGCCAGCAGCTCCAATCCGGGCGCTCAGGGTGGCTACACCTTC
v_call: TRBV7-9
d_call: -
clone_size: -
j_call: TRBJ1-2

cdr3_aa: CASTHPDWETQYF
cdr3_nt: TGTGCCAGCACACATCCAGATTGGGAGACCCAGTACTTC
v_call: TRBV5-4
d_call: -
clone_size: -
j_call: TRBJ2-5

cdr3_aa: CASSSTYEYGYTF
cdr3_nt: TGTGCCAGCAGTTCGACTTATGAATATGGCTACACCTTC
v_call: TRBV6-1
d_call: -
clone_size: -
j_call: TRBJ1-2

cdr3_aa: CASSDGGGEYNEQFF
cdr3_nt: TGTGCCAGCAGTGATGGCGGGGGGGAGTACAATGAGCAGTTCTTC
v_call: TRBV6-1
d_call: TRBD2
clone_size: many
j_call: TRBJ2-1

cdr3_aa: CASSARVGGEETQYF
cdr3_nt: TGTGCCAGCAGTGCTAGGGTAGGAGGGGAAGAGACCCAGTACTTC
v_call: TRBV6-4
d_call: -
clone_size: -
j_call: TRBJ2-5

cdr3_aa: CASSFGTGENTEAFF
cdr3_nt: TGCGCCAGCAGCTTCGGGACAGGGGAAAACACTGAAGCTTTCTTT
v_call: TRBV5-1
d_call: TRBD1
clone_size: -
j_call: TRBJ1-1

cdr3_aa: CASSRQGREEGTEAFF
cdr3_nt: TGCGCCAGCAGCCGACAAGGCCGGGAGGAGGGCACTGAAGCTTTCTTT
v_call: TRBV4-3
d_call: -
clone_size: once
j_call: TRBJ1-1

cdr3_aa: CSVELRLAGGTGELFF
cdr3_nt: TGCAGCGTTGAACTCCGGCTAGCGGGGGGAACCGGGGAGCTGTTTTTT
v_call: TRBV29-1
d_call: TRBD2
clone_size: -
j_call: TRBJ2-2

cdr3_aa: CASSRDRDSEKLFF
cdr3_nt: TGTGCCAGCAGCCGGGACAGGGATTCTGAAAAACTGTTTTTT
v_call: TRBV9
d_call: TRBD1
clone_size: medium-sized
j_call: TRBJ1-4

cdr3_aa: CASSPGRASTDTQYF
cdr3_nt: TGCGCCAGCAGCCCTGGCAGGGCGAGCACAGATACGCAGTATTTT
v_call: TRBV5-1
d_call: -
clone_size: -
j_call: TRBJ2-3

cdr3_aa: CAWSAGGGANVLTF
cdr3_nt: TGTGCCTGGAGTGCGGGGGGTGGGGCCAACGTCCTGACTTTC
v_call: TRBV30
d_call: TRBD2
clone_size: -
j_call: TRBJ2-6

cdr3_aa: CASSDSGNSHTGELFF
cdr3_nt: TGTGCCAGCAGTGATTCAGGGAATAGTCACACCGGGGAGCTGTTTTTT
v_call: TRBV6-1
d_call: -
clone_size: -
j_call: TRBJ2-2

cdr3_aa: CASRRGATDNEQFF
cdr3_nt: TGTGCCAGCAGGCGGGGGGCCACCGACAATGAGCAGTTCTTC
v_call: TRBV6-4
d_call: TRBD2
clone_size: -
j_call: TRBJ2-1

cdr3_aa: CAINTGGSYNSPLHF
cdr3_nt: TGTGCCATCAATACAGGGGGGTCCTATAATTCACCCCTCCACTTT
v_call: TRBV10-3
d_call: TRBD1
clone_size: -
j_call: TRBJ1-6

cdr3_aa: CASSLEPGTAYEQYF
cdr3_nt: TGCGCCAGCAGCCTGGAGCCCGGGACAGCTTACGAGCAGTACTTC
v_call: TRBV5-1
d_call: TRBD1
clone_size: -
j_call: TRBJ2-7

cdr3_aa: CASSLQGTVGRWYF
cdr3_nt: TGTGCCAGCAGCTTGCAAGGGACAGTGGGGCGGTGGTATTTT
v_call: TRBV5-6
d_call: TRBD1
clone_size: once
j_call: TRBJ2-3

cdr3_aa: CASRGLDTEAFF
cdr3_nt: TGTGCCAGCAGGGGGCTGGACACTGAAGCTTTCTTT
v_call: TRBV11-2
d_call: -
clone_size: -
j_call: TRBJ1-1